This T cell receptor beta chain was identified in a study of identifying expanded T cells in peripheral blood. General study points: Clone count variance between approximately two-week samples rose with total template count.

The table came from immunoSEQ multiplex PCR; TCRdb's copy has only in-frame clones and leaves some out. The table has some 100,000 clones, 88% seen once. Germline V lookup: CDR1 PRHDT, CDR2 FYEKMQ (reference sequence). The germline V and J ends were trimmed by 2 bases and 1 base, with 12 bases remaining between them. The CDR3 sequence is 15 residues long. No infections or other immune events were documented during collection. As to this clone: Its antigen is as yet unknown.

This chain links TRBV13 with TRBJ2-7, with D possibly matching TRBD2 (5 bases). Material: blood. This TCR was recovered from a person between 18 and 69 years old in good health. CDR3 sequence (DNA): TGTGCCAGCAGCTTACCGTGGAGAGGGTCCTACGAGCAGTACTTC. Protein: CASSLPWRGSYEQYF.